This T cell receptor beta chain came from a study of breast tumors, draining lymph nodes, adjacent tissues. The V gene end was trimmed by 4 bases and the J gene end by 5 bases; junction bases not matched to a gene: 11. The CDR3 is 16 residues long. Germline V gene data show CDR1 as SGHRS and CDR2 as YFSETQ. Study-wide findings and caveats: The lymph node origin of tumor T cells was framed as consistent with a hypothesis, not demonstrated. Compared with lymph nodes, tumors were less diverse; compared with nontumor tissue, more.

TCRdb processed the multiplex PCR reads anew with MiXCR; each CDR3 protein has one entry. The table has some 100,000 distinct CDR3 sequences, 21% seen once. Breast cancer patients provided tissue from their axillary draining lymph nodes. This clonotype came up many times. Its antigen remains unidentified. The sequencing input was axillary lymph node tissue. The rearrangement links TRBV5-1 to TRBJ2-1; TRBD1 aligns across 8 bases. The receptor comes from a female donor with breast cancer. Some clones in this sample may be carry-over from other donors' samples. The CDR3 bases are TGCGCCAGCAGCCCAAGGACAGGGACGGCCCACAATGAGCAGTTCTTC. Translated, it gives CASSPRTGTAHNEQFF.